These T cell receptor beta chains were read from a single sample in a study of blood T cells in healthy people across ages. From the 5' RACE reads, TCRdb called clonotypes with MiXCR, one entry per CDR3 protein. The table shows about 750,000 distinct CDR3 sequences, with 40% to 65% occurring only once. The sample consisted of blood. These receptors originate from an older man in good health. The CDR3 runs from the conserved cysteine through the conserved F or W. A D gene is named only where the DNA matches it firmly. The size of a clone is reported for some rows only, either as once, few or many, or as a class for expanded clones.

J | size | V | D | CDR3 | DNA
TRBJ2-7 | . | TRBV7-3 | . | CASSFSSAGEQYF | TGTGCCAGCAGCTTCTCATCGGCGGGGGAGCAGTACTTC
TRBJ2-3 | . | TRBV7-3 | . | CASSALGRHTDTQYF | TGTGCCAGCAGCGCCCTCGGCAGACACACAGATACGCAGTATTTT
TRBJ1-6 | few | TRBV28 | . | CASSLADRTNSPLHF | TGTGCCAGCAGTTTAGCTGATAGGACCAATTCACCCCTCCACTTT
TRBJ2-1 | . | TRBV7-2 | TRBD2 | CASSLVVGLAGGSWHNEQFF | TGTGCCAGCAGCTTAGTGGTGGGACTAGCGGGAGGGTCCTGGCATAATGAGCAGTTCTTC
TRBJ2-7 | . | TRBV28 | . | CASSLHIYEQYF | TGTGCCAGCAGTTTACACATCTACGAGCAGTACTTC
TRBJ2-7 | . | TRBV7-2 | . | CASSLVGSSTEQYF | TGTGCCAGCAGCTTGGTAGGGAGCTCGACCGAGCAGTACTTC
TRBJ2-7 | few | TRBV15 | TRBD2 | CATSKDTSGRYEQYF | TGTGCCACCAGCAAGGATACTAGCGGGAGGTACGAGCAGTACTTC
TRBJ1-4 | once | TRBV29-1 | . | CSVERGEKLFF | TGCAGCGTTGAAAGGGGGGAAAAACTGTTTTTT
TRBJ2-7 | . | TRBV2 | . | CASRPGLSFYEQYF | TGTGCCAGCAGGCCTGGACTGAGTTTCTACGAGCAGTACTTC
TRBJ1-2 | . | TRBV5-6 | . | CASSSGQTIYGYTF | TGTGCCAGCAGCTCAGGACAGACTATCTATGGCTACACCTTC
TRBJ2-7 | few | TRBV5-1 | TRBD2 | CASKLAGGKSSYEQYF | TGCGCCAGCAAACTAGCGGGAGGCAAGAGCTCCTACGAGCAGTACTTC
TRBJ1-2 | few | TRBV2 | TRBD1 | CASSTGTDNYGYTF | TGTGCCAGCAGTACAGGGACAGACAACTATGGCTACACCTTC
TRBJ1-5 | few | TRBV20-1 | . | CSARLAADNQPQHF | TGCAGTGCCAGACTGGCAGCCGACAATCAGCCCCAGCATTTT
TRBJ2-7 | . | TRBV29-1 | TRBD1 | CSVDPGQGAHEQYF | TGCAGCGTAGACCCGGGACAGGGGGCCCACGAGCAGTACTTC
TRBJ2-6 | . | TRBV20-1 | . | CSASDSGANVLTF | TGCAGTGCTAGCGACTCTGGGGCCAACGTCCTGACTTTC
TRBJ2-5 | . | TRBV4-1 | . | CAGSQDHSRDLQYF | TGCGCCGGCAGCCAAGATCACTCGCGGGACCTTCAGTACTTC
TRBJ1-5 | . | TRBV28 | . | CASSPLDRSDSNQPQHF | TGTGCCAGCAGTCCCTTAGACAGGAGTGATAGCAATCAGCCCCAGCATTTT
TRBJ2-7 | . | TRBV2 | . | CASSLEGVRLSYEQYF | TGTGCCAGCAGTCTTGAGGGGGTCAGACTCTCGTACGAGCAGTACTTC
TRBJ2-4 | few | TRBV3-1 | . | CASSQSEGQQYF | TGTGCCAGCAGCCAAAGTGAGGGCCAGCAGTACTTC
TRBJ1-5 | once | TRBV10-3 | . | CAISEAGGNQPQHF | TGTGCCATCAGTGAGGCAGGGGGCAATCAGCCCCAGCATTTT
TRBJ2-5 | . | TRBV20-1 | . | CSARGTGRGEQYF | TGCAGTGCAAGAGGGACGGGAAGAGGGGAACAGTACTTC
TRBJ2-1 | . | TRBV6-1 | . | CASRGVGSSYNEQFF | TGTGCCAGCAGAGGCGTAGGAAGCTCCTACAATGAGCAGTTCTTC
TRBJ1-2 | . | TRBV6-2/TRBV6-3 | . | CASRAAGSFDYGYTF | TGTGCCAGCAGAGCCGCGGGCAGTTTCGACTATGGCTACACCTTC
TRBJ2-7 | once | TRBV4-2 | TRBD1 | CASSQSGTGNSYEQYF | TGTGCCAGCAGCCAGTCCGGGACAGGGAACTCCTACGAGCAGTACTTC
TRBJ2-3 | . | TRBV28 | . | CATQRDGTDTQYF | TGTGCCACTCAACGGGACGGCACAGATACGCAGTATTTT
TRBJ1-1 | . | TRBV7-2 | . | CASNPSLNTEAFF | TGTGCCAGCAACCCTTCTTTGAACACTGAAGCTTTCTTT
TRBJ2-3 | few | TRBV7-2 | . | CASSPRRGLGTDTQYF | TGTGCCAGCAGCCCCCGTCGGGGCCTTGGCACAGATACGCAGTATTTT
TRBJ2-7 | . | TRBV11-2 | TRBD1 | CASSPADRGGLEQYF | TGTGCCAGCAGCCCAGCGGACAGGGGAGGTTTAGAGCAGTACTTC
TRBJ2-7 | few | TRBV9 | . | CASSVDAWSYEQYF | TGTGCCAGCAGCGTAGACGCCTGGTCCTACGAGCAGTACTTC
TRBJ2-6 | once | TRBV3-1 | . | CASSQGGAGANVPTF | TGTGCCAGCAGCCAAGGGGGGGCTGGGGCCAACGTCCCGACTTTC
TRBJ1-1 | few | TRBV25-1 | . | CASSPARQNTEAFF | TGTGCCAGCAGCCCCGCGAGGCAGAACACTGAAGCTTTCTTT
TRBJ1-4 | . | TRBV28 | . | CASSSRTEKLFF | TGTGCCAGCAGTTCTCGGACAGAAAAACTGTTTTTT
TRBJ1-1 | . | TRBV29-1 | . | CSVGVSNTMNTEAFF | TGCAGCGTTGGGGTCAGTAACACTATGAACACTGAAGCTTTCTTT
TRBJ2-1 | . | TRBV15 | . | CATSRVRAGSYEQFF | TGTGCCACCAGCAGAGTCCGGGCGGGGAGCTATGAGCAGTTCTTC
TRBJ1-1 | . | TRBV27 | TRBD1 | CASSFWRTGGLSEAFF | TGTGCCAGCAGTTTCTGGAGGACAGGGGGACTGTCCGAAGCTTTCTTT
TRBJ2-7 | few | TRBV7-9 | . | CASSSSGRAETSYEQYF | TGTGCCAGCAGCTCATCCGGCCGGGCCGAGACCTCCTACGAGCAGTACTTC
TRBJ2-3 | once | TRBV20-1 | . | CSARDGGQHTDTQYF | TGCAGTGCTAGAGATGGTGGACAGCACACAGATACGCAGTATTTT
TRBJ2-7 | . | TRBV4-2 | TRBD2 | CASSQVAGTSGAYEQYF | TGTGCCAGCAGCCAGGTGGCCGGGACTAGCGGAGCCTACGAGCAGTACTTC
TRBJ2-5 | . | TRBV24-1 | TRBD2 | CATSDPGLAGVNEQYF | TGTGCCACCAGTGATCCCGGACTAGCGGGAGTCAATGAGCAGTACTTC
TRBJ1-5 | . | TRBV4-2 | . | CASSPGLQGKPQHF | TGTGCCAGCAGCCCGGGACTCCAAGGAAAGCCCCAGCATTTT
TRBJ1-1 | . | TRBV5-5 | . | CASSPFPDRGLNTEAFF | TGTGCCAGCAGCCCCTTTCCCGACCGGGGGCTGAACACTGAAGCTTTCTTT
TRBJ2-3 | once | TRBV7-9 | . | CASSLKKVGVGNEQYF | TGTGCCAGCAGCTTAAAAAAGGTGGGAGTCGGAAATGAGCAGTATTTT
TRBJ1-2 | few | TRBV29-1 | . | CSARGEYYGYTF | TGCAGCGCCCGAGGAGAGTACTATGGCTACACCTTC
TRBJ2-7 | few | TRBV10-3 | . | CAISESGTVAYEQYF | TGTGCCATCAGTGAGTCGGGGACGGTCGCCTACGAGCAGTACTTC
TRBJ2-5 | . | TRBV10-2 | . | CAYRTENLLLQETQYF | TGCGCCTACCGGACGGAAAACCTCTTACTCCAAGAGACCCAGTACTTC
TRBJ2-1 | . | TRBV9 | . | CASSVDGRGDEQFF | TGTGCCAGCAGCGTAGACGGGAGAGGCGATGAGCAGTTCTTC
TRBJ1-1 | . | TRBV6-1 | . | CASTRTASTEAFF | TGTGCCAGCACGAGGACGGCGAGCACTGAAGCTTTCTTT
TRBJ1-2 | . | TRBV2 | TRBD1 | CASSEAPGQGGGYTF | TGTGCCAGCAGTGAAGCCCCGGGACAGGGAGGCGGCTACACCTTC
TRBJ1-2 | . | TRBV9 | . | CASSGGQMTYGYTF | TGTGCCAGCAGCGGCGGACAGATGACCTATGGCTACACCTTC
TRBJ1-6 | . | TRBV6-1 | . | CASSDSSLRAESPLHF | TGTGCCAGCAGTGATAGCAGTTTGCGGGCTGAATCACCCCTCCACTTT
TRBJ1-1 | few | TRBV28 | . | CASSLDGVTEAFF | TGTGCCAGCAGTTTAGACGGGGTTACTGAAGCTTTCTTT
TRBJ2-7 | . | TRBV27 | TRBD1 | CASSLSLAGGPFTYEQYF | TGTGCCAGCAGTTTATCATTGGCAGGGGGCCCCTTTACCTACGAGCAGTACTTC
TRBJ2-5 | . | TRBV27 | . | CASSEAERRPMEQYF | TGTGCCAGCAGTGAGGCCGAGCGGAGGCCGATGGAGCAGTACTTC
TRBJ2-5 | . | TRBV11-3 | TRBD2 | CASSGGGSTGTQYF | TGTGCCAGCAGCGGCGGCGGGAGCACAGGGACCCAGTACTTC
TRBJ2-7 | few | TRBV12-3/TRBV12-4 | TRBD1 | CASSFPSGQGKYEQYF | TGTGCCAGCAGTTTCCCCTCGGGACAGGGAAAGTACGAGCAGTACTTC